There are a few counts of the clone carrying this TCR beta chain. Trimming removed 1 base from V and 6 bases from J, with 12 bases in between. The CDR3 runs 14 residues. Germline V gene data show CDR1 as SGHTA and CDR2 as FQGNSA. This sample is drawn from a study of identical twins. TCRdb re-called the 5' RACE reads through MiXCR, storing one row per CDR3 protein. Of over 600,000 distinct CDR3 sequences in the sample, 21% are singletons; the top ten hold about 4.5%. In addition, the sample was reused for a study of T cells expressing NK-cell markers. This second report adds: Researchers got TCR beta repertoires out of sorted CD3+CD56+NKG2C+, CD3+CD56+NKG2C- and CD3+CD56-NKG2C+ T cells. Eight donors were sequenced, seven testing HCMV-seropositive and one testing seronegative.

The receptor's source is a woman aged 18 to 35 in good health. This chain connects TRBV7-2 to TRBJ1-2; the D is unclear. Sequencing was carried out using PBMCs. CDR3 in amino acids: CASSLVAGSHGYTF. The CDR3 nucleotides read TGTGCCAGCAGCTTAGTAGCGGGCAGTCATGGCTACACCTTC.